These T cell receptor beta chains were read from a single sample in a study of T cells in Graves' hyperthyroidism and ophthalmopathy. MiXCR was run by TCRdb on the multiplex PCR reads, yielding one entry per CDR3 protein. This repertoire shows a few hundred thousand distinct CDR3 sequences, approximately 25% found once; its top ten account for less than 85%. The sequenced material came from blood. The receptors shown here come from a man aged 50-60 years with Graves' hyperthyroidism. Both conserved end residues are part of each CDR3. A D gene is named only where the DNA matches it firmly. Rows give clone size only sometimes, using once, few, many, or a class for an expanded clone.

CDR3 length: 15; D gene: -; clone size: -; V gene: TRBV12-3/TRBV12-4; J gene: TRBJ2-3; CDR3 protein: CASRLAGGGTDTQYF; CDR3 DNA: TGTGCCAGCAGACTCGCAGGGGGGGGCACAGATACGCAGTATTTT
CDR3 length: 16; D gene: TRBD1; clone size: once; V gene: TRBV24-1; J gene: TRBJ1-5; CDR3 protein: CATSDTGTGDFQPQHF; CDR3 DNA: TGTGCCACCAGTGATACCGGGACAGGGGATTTTCAGCCCCAGCATTTT
CDR3 length: 14; D gene: -; clone size: many; V gene: TRBV7-9; J gene: TRBJ2-1; CDR3 protein: CASRVAVGYNEQFF; CDR3 DNA: TGTGCCAGCAGAGTGGCAGTAGGATACAATGAGCAGTTCTTC
CDR3 length: 14; D gene: TRBD1; clone size: -; V gene: TRBV12-3/TRBV12-4; J gene: TRBJ1-1; CDR3 protein: CASGQSTGYTEAFF; CDR3 DNA: TGTGCCAGCGGACAATCGACAGGGTACACTGAAGCTTTCTTT
CDR3 length: 10; D gene: -; clone size: -; V gene: TRBV10-1; J gene: TRBJ1-5; CDR3 protein: CASRDQPQHF; CDR3 DNA: TGCGCCAGCAGAGATCAGCCCCAGCATTTT
CDR3 length: 14; D gene: -; clone size: -; V gene: TRBV5-6; J gene: TRBJ2-2; CDR3 protein: CASRLTLASGELFF; CDR3 DNA: TGTGCCAGCAGGCTTACACTAGCTTCCGGGGAGCTGTTTTTT
CDR3 length: 15; D gene: -; clone size: -; V gene: TRBV7-2; J gene: TRBJ2-2; CDR3 protein: CASSLIAANTGELFF; CDR3 DNA: TGTGCCAGCAGCTTAATTGCGGCCAACACCGGGGAGCTGTTTTTT
CDR3 length: 16; D gene: -; clone size: few; V gene: TRBV27; J gene: TRBJ2-2; CDR3 protein: CASSIDSPPLTGELFF; CDR3 DNA: TGTGCCAGCAGCATAGACTCGCCCCCGCTAACCGGGGAGCTGTTTTTT
CDR3 length: 18; D gene: TRBD2; clone size: many; V gene: TRBV11-2; J gene: TRBJ2-1; CDR3 protein: CASRYGLAGGPSYNEQFF; CDR3 DNA: TGTGCCAGCAGATACGGACTAGCGGGAGGGCCGTCCTACAATGAGCAGTTCTTC
CDR3 length: 15; D gene: -; clone size: -; V gene: TRBV5-1; J gene: TRBJ2-5; CDR3 protein: CASSLDAGPTGTQYF; CDR3 DNA: TGCGCCAGCAGCTTGGACGCGGGACCAACAGGGACCCAGTACTTC